The source of this T cell receptor beta chain is a study of blood T cell repertoires in COVID-19 (TCRdb year 2020). Regarding the research as a whole: Samples from collaborators originated in the United States, Italy and Spain and spanned both the acute and convalescent phases of COVID-19. Samples were obtained from the ongoing ImmuneRACE study (first 160 participants) and from 950 to 1,500 subjects provided by 6 global collaborators. A freely available public database, intended as a resource for researchers studying the immune response to SARS-CoV-2, is where the repertoires were released. Subjects who had been exposed to COVID-19, were actively infected with it, or had recovered from it provided the deeply sampled blood TCRbeta repertoires that made up the dataset. Where available, HLA class I and class II types were obtained from metadata supplied by the sample provider rather than from assay-based typing. A de-identified subject ID, COVID-19 status, age in years and sex were almost always included in the sample metadata. The material from the prospective study consisted of cDNA or gDNA derived from T cells, B-cell-depleted T cells, or PBMCs.

Whole blood was collected in K2EDTA tubes by collaborating institutions according to the institutions' own protocols. For TCRbeta analysis, collaborators shipped samples as frozen whole blood, isolated PBMCs, or DNA extracted from either of those sample types. V and J are truncated by 0 bases and 4 bases respectively, leaving an intervening sequence of 10 bases. The CDR3 numbers 14 residues from cysteine through phenylalanine. The kept DNA is CDR3 alone, 42 bases in frame from the first base. From a lookup of the germline V gene (reference sequence), CDR1 and CDR2 are SGHKS and YYEKEE. TCRbeta CDR3 regions were amplified from genomic DNA using the immunoSEQ Assay, a bias-controlled multiplex PCR. The original pipeline was this. Nucleated cell counts per sample were estimated from amplification of reference gene primers within the assay. Sequence reads were collapsed and filtered to measure the absolute abundance of every unique TCRbeta CDR3 rearrangement. Productive Simpson clonality was computed per sample as the square root of Simpson's diversity index over productive rearrangements. TCRdb holds this immuneACCESS table with in-frame rearrangements only. Some clones are missing; in checked studies, unresolved V genes explain under half, and the rest has no known cause. The V and J calls and the clone size are those of that table, but D and trimming were determined from the DNA. For this sample the table gives about 78,000 clones, of which roughly 90% were detected only once. The ten largest clones add up to 0.75% to 0.8% of the sample.

The study at large found these results: Clinical and demographic metadata were provided uncurated, with the amount varying by source and participant.

This clone was seen once. What this receptor recognizes is not known. Nothing much larger sits one base from this clone, and base qualities are not available. This sequence uses TRBV5-5 and TRBJ1-2, with no confidently assigned D gene. This clonotype was obtained from a woman aged 80 or over with acute or convalescent COVID-19. The sample was peripheral blood. The CDR3 region reads CASSLETQTYGYTF. The DNA reads as follows: TGTGCCAGCAGCTTGGAAACACAAACCTATGGCTACACCTTC.